This TCR beta chain was documented in a study of blood T cell repertoires in COVID-19. Study context: Sites in the United States, Italy and Spain provided acute and convalescent COVID-19 samples.

The germline V gene encodes CDR1 SGHRS and CDR2 YFSETQ. Trimming pared 4 bases from V and 2 bases from J, leaving 20 bases between. CDR3 size: 17 residues. Profiled with immunoSEQ multiplex PCR; TCRdb holds only in-frame clones, not every one. The sample carries 50,000 to 55,000 clones, roughly 84% recorded once. The V and J genes are TRBV5-1 and TRBJ2-3, with a possible D match to TRBD2 (7 bases). This sequence was found in a middle-aged man with active COVID-19. Sequenced: peripheral blood. The CDR3 sequence: CASSLGGGRRYTDTQYF. The DNA for the CDR3 is TGCGCCAGCAGCCTAGGGGGGGGCAGGCGCTACACAGATACGCAGTATTTT.